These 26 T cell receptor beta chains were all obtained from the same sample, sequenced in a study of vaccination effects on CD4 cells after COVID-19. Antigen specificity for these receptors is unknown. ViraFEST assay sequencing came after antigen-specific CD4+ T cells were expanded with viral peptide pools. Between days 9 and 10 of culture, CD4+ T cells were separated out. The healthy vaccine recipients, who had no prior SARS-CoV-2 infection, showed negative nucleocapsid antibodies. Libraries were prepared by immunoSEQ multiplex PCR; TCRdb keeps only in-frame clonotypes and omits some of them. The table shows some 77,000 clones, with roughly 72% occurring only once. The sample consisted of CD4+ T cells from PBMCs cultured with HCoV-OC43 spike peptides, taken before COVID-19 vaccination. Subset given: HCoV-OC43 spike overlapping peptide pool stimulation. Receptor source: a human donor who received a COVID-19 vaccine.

For the CDR3, the DNA is TGCGCCAGCAGCCAAAGTCCCACAGGGGGTTCTGGAAACACCATATATTTT. Amino acids: CASSQSPTGGSGNTIYF. The chain carries TRBV4-1 and TRBJ1-3, with 8 bases aligning to TRBD1. The CDR3 is made up of 17 amino acids. V was pared by 2 bases and J by 1 base, with 7 bases of the junction left unmatched. Germline loops: CDR1 MGHRA, CDR2 YSYEKL.

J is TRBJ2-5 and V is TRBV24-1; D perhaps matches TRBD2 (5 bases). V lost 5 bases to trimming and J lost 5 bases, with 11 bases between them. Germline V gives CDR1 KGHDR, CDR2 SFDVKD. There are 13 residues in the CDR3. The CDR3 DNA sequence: TGTGCCACCAGTGCGTCCGGACTGGAGACCCAGTACTTC. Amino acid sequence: CATSASGLETQYF.

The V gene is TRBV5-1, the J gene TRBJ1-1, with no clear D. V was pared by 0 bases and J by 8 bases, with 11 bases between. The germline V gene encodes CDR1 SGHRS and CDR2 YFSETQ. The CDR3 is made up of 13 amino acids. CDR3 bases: TGCGCCAGCAGCTTGGTAGGAGGAGTCGAAGCTTTCTTT. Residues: CASSLVGGVEAFF.

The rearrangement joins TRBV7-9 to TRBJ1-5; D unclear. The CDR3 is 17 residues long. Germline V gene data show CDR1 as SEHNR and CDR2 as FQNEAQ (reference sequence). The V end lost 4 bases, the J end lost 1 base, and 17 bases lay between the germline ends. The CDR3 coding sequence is TGTGCCAGCAGCTCCTCACGTTGGGGTAGCAGCAATCAGCCCCAGCATTTT. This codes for CASSSSRWGSSNQPQHF.

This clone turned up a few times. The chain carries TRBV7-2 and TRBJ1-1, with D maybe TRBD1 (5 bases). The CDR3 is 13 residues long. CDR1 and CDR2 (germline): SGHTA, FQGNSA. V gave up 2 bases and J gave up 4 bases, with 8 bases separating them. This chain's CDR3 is CASSLTGGTEAFF. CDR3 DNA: TGTGCCAGCAGCTTAACCGGGGGCACTGAAGCTTTCTTT. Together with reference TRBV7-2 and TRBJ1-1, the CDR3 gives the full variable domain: GAGVSQSPSNKVTEKGKDVELRCDPISGHTALYWYRQSLGQGLEFLIYFQGNSAPDKSGLPSDRFSAERTGGSVSTLTIQRTQQEDSAVYLCASSLTGGTEAFFGQGTRLTVV.

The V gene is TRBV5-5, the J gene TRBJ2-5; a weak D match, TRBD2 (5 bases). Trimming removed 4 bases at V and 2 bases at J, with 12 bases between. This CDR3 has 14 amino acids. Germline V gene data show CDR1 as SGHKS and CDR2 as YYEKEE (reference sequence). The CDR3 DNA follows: TGTGCCAGCAGCCGTCGGACTGATCAAGAGACCCAGTACTTC. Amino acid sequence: CASSRRTDQETQYF.

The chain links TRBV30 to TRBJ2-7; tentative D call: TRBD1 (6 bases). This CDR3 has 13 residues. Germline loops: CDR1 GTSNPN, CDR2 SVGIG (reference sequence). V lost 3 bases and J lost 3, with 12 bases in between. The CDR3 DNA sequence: TGTGCCTGGAGAGCCTGGGGACACTACGAGCAGTACGTC. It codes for CAWRAWGHYEQYV.

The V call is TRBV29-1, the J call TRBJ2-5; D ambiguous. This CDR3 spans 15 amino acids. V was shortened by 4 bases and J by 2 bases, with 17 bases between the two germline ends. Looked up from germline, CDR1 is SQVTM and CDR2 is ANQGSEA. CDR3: CSVAGVGLNQETQYF. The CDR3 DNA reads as TGCAGCGTTGCAGGAGTCGGGCTAAATCAAGAGACCCAGTACTTC.

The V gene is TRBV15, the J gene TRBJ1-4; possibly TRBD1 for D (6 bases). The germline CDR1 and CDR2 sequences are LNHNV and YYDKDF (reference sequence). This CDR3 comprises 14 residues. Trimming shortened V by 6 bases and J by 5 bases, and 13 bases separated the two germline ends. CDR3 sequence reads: CATRMTGQNEKLFF. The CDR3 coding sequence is TGTGCCACCAGAATGACAGGCCAAAATGAAAAACTGTTTTTT. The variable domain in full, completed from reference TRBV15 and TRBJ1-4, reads DAMVIQNPRYQVTQFGKPVTLSCSQTLNHNVMYWYQQKSSQAPKLLFHYYDKDFNNEADTPDNFQSRRPNTSFCFLDIRSPGLGDTAMYLCATRMTGQNEKLFFGSGTQLSVL.

CDR3 nucleotides: TGTGCCAGCAGTCGGGACGGGAACACTGAAGCTTTCTTT. Amino acids: CASSRDGNTEAFF. This chain uses TRBV2 with TRBJ1-1, with D possibly TRBD1 on 5 matching bases. CDR1 and CDR2 from the germline V gene are SNHLY and FYNNEI. V was trimmed by 5 bases and J by 1 base, leaving 8 bases between them. The CDR3 loop spans 13 amino acids.

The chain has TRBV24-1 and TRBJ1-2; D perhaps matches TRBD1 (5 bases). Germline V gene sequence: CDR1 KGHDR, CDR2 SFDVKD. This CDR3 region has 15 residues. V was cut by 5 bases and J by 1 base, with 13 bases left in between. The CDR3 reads CATSAPGGGNYGYTF. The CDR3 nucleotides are TGTGCCACCAGTGCCCCGGGTGGGGGTAACTATGGCTACACCTTC.

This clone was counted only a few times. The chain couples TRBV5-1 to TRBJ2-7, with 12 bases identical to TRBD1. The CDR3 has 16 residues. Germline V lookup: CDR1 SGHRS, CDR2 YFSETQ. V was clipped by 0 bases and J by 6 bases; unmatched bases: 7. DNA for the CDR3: TGCGCCAGCAGCTTGGGATTCGGGACAGGGGGCCGCGAGCAGTACGTC. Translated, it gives CASSLGFGTGGREQYV.

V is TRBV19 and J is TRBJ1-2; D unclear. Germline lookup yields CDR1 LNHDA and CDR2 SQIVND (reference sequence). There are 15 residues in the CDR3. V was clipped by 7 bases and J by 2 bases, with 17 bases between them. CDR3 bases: TGTGCCAGTACCCTAGTGGCATCCGGCAACTATGGCTACACCTTC. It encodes CASTLVASGNYGYTF.

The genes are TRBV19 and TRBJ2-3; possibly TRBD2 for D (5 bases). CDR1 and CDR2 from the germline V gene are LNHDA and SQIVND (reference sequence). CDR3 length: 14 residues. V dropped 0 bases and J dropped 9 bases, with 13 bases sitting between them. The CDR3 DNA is TGTGCCAGTAGTATAGACGGGGTACTGGGCACGCAGTATTTT. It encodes CASSIDGVLGTQYF.

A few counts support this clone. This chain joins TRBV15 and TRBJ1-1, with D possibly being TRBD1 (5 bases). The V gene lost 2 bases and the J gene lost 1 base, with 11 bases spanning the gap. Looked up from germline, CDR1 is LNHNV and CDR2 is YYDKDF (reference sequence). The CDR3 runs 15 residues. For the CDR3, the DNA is TGTGCCACCAGCAGAACTAACGACAGGAACACTGAAGCTTTCTTT. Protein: CATSRTNDRNTEAFF.

CDR3 DNA: TGCGCCAGCAGCCCGGGGACAGCCGCAACTAATGAAAAACTGTTTTTT. Translating it yields CASSPGTAATNEKLFF. This chain uses TRBV5-1 with TRBJ1-4; TRBD1 agrees at 7 bases. The CDR3 covers 16 residues. V lost 4 bases, J lost 0 bases, and 6 bases stayed unmatched. CDR1 and CDR2 from the germline V gene are SGHRS and YFSETQ.

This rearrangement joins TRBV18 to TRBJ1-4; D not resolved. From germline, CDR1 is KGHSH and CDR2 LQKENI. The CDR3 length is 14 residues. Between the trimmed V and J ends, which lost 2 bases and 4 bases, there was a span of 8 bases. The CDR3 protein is CASSPESNNEKLFF. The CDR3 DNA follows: TGTGCCAGCTCACCAGAGAGCAATAATGAAAAACTGTTTTTT.

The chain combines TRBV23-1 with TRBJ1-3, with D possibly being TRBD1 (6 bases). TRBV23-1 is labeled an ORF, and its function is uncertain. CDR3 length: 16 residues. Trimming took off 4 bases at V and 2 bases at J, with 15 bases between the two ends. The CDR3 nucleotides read TGCGCCAGCAGTCCCCAAAATCAGGGGCCTGGAAACACCATATATTTT. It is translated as CASSPQNQGPGNTIYF.

CDR3 sequence reads: CASGVGTAIGTEAFF. In nucleotides, the CDR3 is TGTGCCAGCGGGGTGGGAACTGCGATTGGCACTGAAGCTTTCTTT. This sequence joins TRBV14 and TRBJ1-1; no clear D gene. Germline assignment: CDR1 SGHDN and CDR2 FVKESK. The length of the CDR3 is 15 residues. Trimming removed 8 bases from V and 4 bases from J, with 20 bases in between.

The CDR3 spells CASSLNHENTDTQYF. The CDR3 nucleotides read TGCGCCAGCAGCTTGAATCACGAAAACACAGATACGCAGTATTTT. The chain has TRBV5-1 and TRBJ2-3; D is uncertain. Per germline, CDR1 SGHRS and CDR2 YFSETQ. This CDR3 has 15 residues. V was shortened by 1 base and J by 2 bases, with 11 bases between the two germline ends.

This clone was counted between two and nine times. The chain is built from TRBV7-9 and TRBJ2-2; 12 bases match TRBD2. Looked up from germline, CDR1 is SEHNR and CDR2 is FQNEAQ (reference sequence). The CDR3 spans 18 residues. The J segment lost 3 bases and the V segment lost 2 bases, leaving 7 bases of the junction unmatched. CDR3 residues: CASSLTPSGGADTGELFF. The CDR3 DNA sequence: TGTGCCAGCAGCTTAACCCCTAGCGGGGGGGCTGACACCGGGGAGCTGTTTTTT.

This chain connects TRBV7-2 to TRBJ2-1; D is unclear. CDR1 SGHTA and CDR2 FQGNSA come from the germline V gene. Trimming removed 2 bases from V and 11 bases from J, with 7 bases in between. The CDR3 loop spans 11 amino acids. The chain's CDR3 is CASSLRGQQFF. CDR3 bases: TGTGCCAGCAGCTTACGTGGTCAGCAGTTCTTC.

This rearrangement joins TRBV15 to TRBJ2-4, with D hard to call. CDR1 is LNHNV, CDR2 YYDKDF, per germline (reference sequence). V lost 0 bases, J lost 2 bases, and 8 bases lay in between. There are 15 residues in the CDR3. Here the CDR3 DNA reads TGTGCCACCAGCAGAGACGGGCTAACCAAAAACATTCAGTACTTC. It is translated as CATSRDGLTKNIQYF.

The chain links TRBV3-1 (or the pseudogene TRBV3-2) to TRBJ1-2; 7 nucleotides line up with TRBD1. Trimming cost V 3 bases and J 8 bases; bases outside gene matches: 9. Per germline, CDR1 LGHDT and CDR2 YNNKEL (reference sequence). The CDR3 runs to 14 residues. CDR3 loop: CASSHSDRAGGYTF. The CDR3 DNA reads TGTGCCAGCAGCCATTCAGACAGGGCCGGCGGCTACACCTTC.

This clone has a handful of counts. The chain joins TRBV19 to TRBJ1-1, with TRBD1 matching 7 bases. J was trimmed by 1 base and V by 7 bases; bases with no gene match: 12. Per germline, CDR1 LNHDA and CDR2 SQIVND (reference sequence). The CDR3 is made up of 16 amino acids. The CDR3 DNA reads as TGTGCCAGTACCAGATTGACAGGGAACGGGAACACTGAAGCTTTCTTT. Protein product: CASTRLTGNGNTEAFF.

The CDR3, as DNA: TGTGCCAGCAGCCCCCGGGACTCCCGCTACGAGCAGTACGTC. Its translation: CASSPRDSRYEQYV. The chain recombines TRBV7-8 with TRBJ2-7, with D possibly TRBD2 on 6 matching bases. The CDR3 is made up of 14 amino acids. CDR1 and CDR2 (germline): SGHVS, FQNEAQ. With 5 bases removed from V and 3 bases from J, the gap between germline ends came to 14 bases.